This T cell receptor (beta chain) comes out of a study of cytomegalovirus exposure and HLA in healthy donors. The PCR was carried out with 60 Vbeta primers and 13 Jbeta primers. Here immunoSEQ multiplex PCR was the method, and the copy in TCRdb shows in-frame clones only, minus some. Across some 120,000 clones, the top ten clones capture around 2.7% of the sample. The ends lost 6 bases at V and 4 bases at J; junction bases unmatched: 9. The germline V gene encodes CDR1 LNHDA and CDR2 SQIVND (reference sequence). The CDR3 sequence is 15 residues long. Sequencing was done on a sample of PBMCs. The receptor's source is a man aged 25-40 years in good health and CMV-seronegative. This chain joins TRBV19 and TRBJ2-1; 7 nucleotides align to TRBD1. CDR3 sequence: CASRLRDSGYNEQFF. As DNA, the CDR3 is TGTGCCAGTAGGCTCCGGGACAGCGGATACAATGAGCAGTTCTTC.